Following are 21 T cell receptor beta chains from one sample sequenced in a study of T-cell reconstitution after alpha-beta-depleted transplantation in children. TCRbeta library construction was performed incorporating unique molecular identifiers. TCRdb processed the PCR reads anew with MiXCR; each CDR3 protein has one entry. This repertoire shows hundreds of thousands of distinct CDR3 sequences, about 15% found once; its top ten account for 1.1%. The source was PBMCs from the stem cell graft donor, collected from the stem cell graft. These receptors originate from a human donor who donated a stem cell graft to a child with acute myeloid leukemia.

This clonotype has at least ten counts. The chain is built from TRBV4-2 and TRBJ1-5; tentatively, D is TRBD1 (5 bases). The CDR3 has 17 amino acids. Germline-derived CDR1 and CDR2 are LGHNA and YNFKEQ. V lost 0 bases to trimming and J lost 3 bases, with 15 bases between them. DNA of the CDR3: TGTGCCAGCAGCCAAGATCCACAGGTCGAGTTCAATCAGCCCCAGCATTTT. Translated: CASSQDPQVEFNQPQHF.

This chain connects TRBV28 to TRBJ2-7, with D possibly being TRBD1 or TRBD2 (5 bases each). Deletions cut 4 bases from V and 2 bases from J, with 15 bases between. The germline gives CDR1 MDHEN, CDR2 SYDVKM. The CDR3 contains 15 residues. The CDR3 region is CASSSPGEQAYEQYV. CDR3 nucleotide sequence: TGTGCCAGCAGTTCACCCGGGGAACAGGCCTACGAGCAGTACGTC.

The chain carries TRBV10-3 and TRBJ1-1, with D possibly matching TRBD1 (5 bases). The length of the CDR3 is 13 residues. Trimming left V 3 bases short and J 4 bases short, with 9 bases between. CDR1 and CDR2 from the germline V gene are ENHRY and SYGVKD. Written as DNA, the CDR3 is TGTGCCATCAGTGATATGGGGGTCACTGAAGCTTTCTTT. It specifies CAISDMGVTEAFF.

A remark on this clonotype: A much bigger clone sits one base away, suggesting this may be a read error. This CDR3 reads CASSLTSTSYNEHFF. CDR3 DNA sequence: TGTGCCAGCAGCTTAACTTCAACTTCCTACAATGAGCATTTCTTC. V and J are TRBV7-2 and TRBJ2-1; D not resolved. Germline values: CDR1 SGHTA, CDR2 FQGNSA. The CDR3 runs to 15 residues.

For the CDR3, the DNA is TGCGCCAGCAGCCCTAGGTTCCCCCCCAGTCGAAAAGACGACTACGAGCAGTACGTC. Amino acids: CASSPRFPPSRKDDYEQYV. The V gene is TRBV5-1, the J gene TRBJ2-7; unclear D gene. Germline values: CDR1 SGHRS, CDR2 YFSETQ. Trimming cost V 4 bases and J 3 bases, with 29 bases left between them. This CDR3 spans 19 amino acids.

The table lists this clonotype with many counts. The chain uses TRBV15 and TRBJ1-2, with D uncertain. CDR1 LNHNV and CDR2 YYDKDF come from the germline V gene (reference sequence). V was clipped by 0 bases and J by 4 bases, with 12 bases between them. The CDR3 runs to 15 residues. The CDR3 protein is CATSRDERATYGYTF. The CDR3 DNA follows: TGTGCCACCAGCAGAGATGAACGGGCCACCTATGGCTACACCTTC.

This clonotype was counted at least ten times. The chain carries TRBV9 and TRBJ1-5; perhaps TRBD1 as D (5 bases). The CDR3 loop spans 16 amino acids. The germline V gene encodes CDR1 SGDLS and CDR2 YYNGEE. Trimming took off 0 bases at V and 8 bases at J, with 18 bases between the two ends. The CDR3 region is CASSVGAGQGREPQHF. The CDR3 nucleotides are TGTGCCAGCAGCGTAGGGGCAGGGCAGGGAAGAGAGCCCCAGCATTTT.

The chain has TRBV27 and TRBJ2-1; D not resolved. The CDR3 totals 15 residues. From germline, CDR1 is MNHEY and CDR2 SMNVEV (reference sequence). The germline V and J ends were trimmed by 3 bases and 5 bases, with 14 bases remaining between them. CDR3: CASSLSSVADNEQFF. The CDR3 coding sequence is TGTGCCAGCAGTTTGTCCTCCGTGGCGGACAATGAGCAGTTCTTC.

This clonotype was recorded at least ten times. The J gene is TRBJ2-7, the V gene TRBV6-1, with D perhaps given as TRBD1 or TRBD2 (5 bases each). CDR3 length equals 13 residues. Germline CDR1 and CDR2: MNHNS and SASEGT. The ends were cut back, 5 bases at V and 5 bases at J, with 13 bases in the middle. CDR3 amino acids: CASSQGLGDEQYV. For the CDR3, the DNA is TGTGCCAGCAGTCAGGGATTGGGGGACGAGCAGTACGTC.

A few counts support this clonotype. The rearrangement uses TRBV18 and TRBJ2-1; D might be TRBD2 (6 bases). The V gene's germline CDR1 is KGHSH and CDR2 LQKENI. The CDR3 has 13 residues. V was shortened by 6 bases and J by 8 bases, with 14 bases between the two germline ends. DNA of the CDR3: TGTGCCAGCTCCCTTCCGACTAGGGATGAGCAGTTCTTC. Translation gives CASSLPTRDEQFF.

The chain links TRBV28 to TRBJ1-4; TRBD1 agrees at 10 bases. The CDR3 runs 15 residues. The V segment lost 8 bases and the J segment 6 bases; nucleotides outside the gene matches: 9. Germline CDR1 and CDR2: MDHEN and SYDVKM. CDR3 nucleotide sequence: TGTGCCAGCGGCCCCGCCGGGACAGGGGATGAAAAACTGTTTTTT. This codes for CASGPAGTGDEKLFF.

A remark on this clonotype: One base away lies a much larger clone, so this may be a sequencing read error. V and J are TRBV20-1 and TRBJ1-1; possible D gene TRBD1, 6 bases. In germline, CDR1 is DFQATT, CDR2 SNEGSKA (reference sequence). V was trimmed by 6 bases and J by 0 bases, leaving 14 bases between them. The CDR3 is 14 amino acids. The chain's CDR3 is CSAGGEQLNTEAFF. The CDR3 DNA follows: TGCAGTGCAGGGGGGGAACAGCTGAACACTGAAGCTTTCTTT.

For this clonotype: At one of its ends the junction is not consistent with the germline gene, which may arise from a read error. This chain links TRBV4-3 with TRBJ2-1; D might be TRBD1 or TRBD2, each matching 5 bases. Germline CDR1 reads LGHNA; CDR2 reads YSLEER. The CDR3 consists of 14 residues. The CDR3 here is CASSRDLSYNEHFF. CDR3 nucleotide sequence: TGCGCCAGCAGCCGGGACCTCTCCTACAATGAGCATTTCTTC.

This clonotype turned up a few times. This sequence joins TRBV3-1 and TRBJ1-5, with a possible D match to TRBD1 (6 bases). V lost 3 bases and J lost 2, with 8 bases in between. CDR3 length: 14 amino acids. Germline loops: CDR1 LGHDT, CDR2 YNNKEL (reference sequence). CDR3 in DNA: TGTGCCAGCAGCCACAGGGGTGGCAATCAGCCCCAGCATTTT. This codes for CASSHRGGNQPQHF.

This clonotype was picked up a small number of times. This chain uses TRBV7-2 with TRBJ1-2, with 8 nucleotides matching TRBD1. Germline V CDR1 and CDR2: SGHTA, FQGNSA. The CDR3 runs to 13 residues. V dropped 4 bases and J dropped 6; count of bases not matched to a gene: 4. The CDR3 DNA follows: TGTGCCAGCAGCTCGGGACAGGCCAATGGCTACACCTTC. Translating gives CASSSGQANGYTF.

The chain couples TRBV5-5 to TRBJ1-3; D call uncertain. This CDR3 region has 16 residues. The germline CDR1 and CDR2 sequences are SGHKS and YYEKEE (reference sequence). Trimming stripped 0 bases from V and 0 bases from J, with 10 bases between. CDR3 sequence reads: CASSLDPVSSGNTIYF. The CDR3 nucleotides are TGTGCCAGCAGCTTGGATCCGGTGAGCTCTGGAAACACCATATATTTT.

The table lists this clonotype with a count of one. The chain combines TRBV4-1 with TRBJ1-5, with D unresolved. V was trimmed by 0 bases and J by 0 bases, leaving 12 bases between them. Germline CDR1 MGHRA, CDR2 YSYEKL. The CDR3 totals 17 residues. DNA for the CDR3: TGCGCCAGCAGCCAAGATTGGCAGTCCTATAGCAATCAGCCCCAGCATTTT. This gives the protein CASSQDWQSYSNQPQHF.

This clonotype was seen more than once but under ten times. The rearrangement uses TRBV7-9 and TRBJ2-3, with TRBD2 matching 13 bases. The CDR3 is 17 residues long. The junction had 7 bases not matched to a gene; V was cut back by 5 bases and J by 2 bases. Germline V gene data show CDR1 as SEHNR and CDR2 as FQNEAQ (reference sequence). The CDR3 DNA reads as TGTGCCAGCAGCCCGCGACTAGCGGGGGGACTCACAGATACGCAGTATTTT. Translation gives CASSPRLAGGLTDTQYF.

This clonotype was counted a few times. V gene TRBV7-9 combines with J gene TRBJ1-1, with no clear D. The CDR3 contains 12 residues. Trimming took 1 base from V and 6 from J, leaving 6 bases between them. Germline CDR1 reads SEHNR; CDR2 reads FQNEAQ (reference sequence). The DNA for the CDR3 is TGTGCCAGCAGCTTAGAAGGACCTGAAGCTTTCTTT. It is translated as CASSLEGPEAFF.

There are many counts of this clonotype. V and J are TRBV20-1 and TRBJ1-5, with D maybe TRBD1 (6 bases). V lost 2 bases to trimming and J lost 1 base, with 9 bases between them. This CDR3 contains 14 residues. Germline assignment: CDR1 DFQATT and CDR2 SNEGSKA (reference sequence). The CDR3 region has the DNA TGCAGTGCTAGACCAGGGGTGAGCAATCAGCCCCAGCATTTT. This codes for CSARPGVSNQPQHF.

The chain couples TRBV7-9 to TRBJ2-7, with 7 bases lining up with TRBD1. The germline CDR1 and CDR2 sequences are SEHNR and FQNEAQ (reference sequence). With V trimmed by 1 base and J by 2 bases, 2 bases remained unmatched. CDR3 size: 14 residues. The CDR3 protein is CASSLGDSPYEQYV. The CDR3 coding sequence is TGTGCCAGCAGCTTAGGGGACAGCCCCTACGAGCAGTACGTC.